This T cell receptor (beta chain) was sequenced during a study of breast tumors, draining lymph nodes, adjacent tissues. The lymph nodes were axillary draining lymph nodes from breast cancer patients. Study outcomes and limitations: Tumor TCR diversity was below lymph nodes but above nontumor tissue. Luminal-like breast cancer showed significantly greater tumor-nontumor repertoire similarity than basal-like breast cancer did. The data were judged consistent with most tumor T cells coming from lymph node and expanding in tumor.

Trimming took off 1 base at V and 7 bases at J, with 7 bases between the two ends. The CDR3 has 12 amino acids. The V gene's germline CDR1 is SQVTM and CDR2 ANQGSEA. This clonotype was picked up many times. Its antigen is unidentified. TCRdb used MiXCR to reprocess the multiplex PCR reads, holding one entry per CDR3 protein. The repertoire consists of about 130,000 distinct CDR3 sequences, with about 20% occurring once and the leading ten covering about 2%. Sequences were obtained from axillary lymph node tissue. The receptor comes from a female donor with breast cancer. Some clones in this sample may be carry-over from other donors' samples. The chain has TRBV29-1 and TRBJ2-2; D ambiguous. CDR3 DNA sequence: TGCAGCGTTGAAGTCCCTGACGGGGAGCTGTTTTTT. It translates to CSVEVPDGELFF.